A selection of T cell receptor beta chains follows, all from one sample in a study of blood T cell repertoires in COVID-19. Data came from immunoSEQ multiplex PCR; TCRdb stores just in-frame clones and leaves some out. The sample shows around 150,000 clones, around 85% of them seen only once. Sequenced: peripheral blood. These receptor sequences come from a man in his 60s with acute or convalescent COVID-19. Each CDR3 is given with its conserved first and last residue. Fields, in order: J gene, CDR3 length, clone size, V gene, D gene, CDR3 DNA, CDR3 protein. A D gene is named only where the DNA matches it firmly. Some rows mark clone size as missing; the rest say once, few, many or name a class of expanded clone.

j_call: TRBJ1-1; cdr3_length: 12; clone_size: .; v_call: TRBV10-2; d_call: .; cdr3_nt: TGCGCCAGCAGTAGATTGAGCACTGAAGCTTTCTTT; cdr3_aa: CASSRLSTEAFF
j_call: TRBJ1-5; cdr3_length: 13; clone_size: .; v_call: TRBV19; d_call: .; cdr3_nt: TGTGCCAGTAGTATGGACAATCGCCAGCCCCAGCATTTT; cdr3_aa: CASSMDNRQPQHF
j_call: TRBJ2-3; cdr3_length: 13; clone_size: .; v_call: TRBV30; d_call: .; cdr3_nt: TGTGCCTGGAGTGTACCAGGGGCAGATACGCAGTATTTT; cdr3_aa: CAWSVPGADTQYF
j_call: TRBJ2-7; cdr3_length: 15; clone_size: .; v_call: TRBV7-2; d_call: TRBD2; cdr3_nt: TGTGCCAGCGCCGGGGCCGGGGCTAGCGGTTACGAGCAGTACTTC; cdr3_aa: CASAGAGASGYEQYF
j_call: TRBJ2-7; cdr3_length: 15; clone_size: .; v_call: TRBV6-7; d_call: .; cdr3_nt: TGTGCCAGCAGTTACTCGAACCGGGAGTTGTACGAGCAGTACTTC; cdr3_aa: CASSYSNRELYEQYF
j_call: TRBJ1-6; cdr3_length: 14; clone_size: .; v_call: TRBV6-5; d_call: .; cdr3_nt: TGTGCCAGCAGTCTCGGACAGCATAATTCACCCCTCCACTTT; cdr3_aa: CASSLGQHNSPLHF
j_call: TRBJ2-2; cdr3_length: 16; clone_size: .; v_call: TRBV18; d_call: .; cdr3_nt: TGTGCCAGCTCACCCCAGACAGGTTGGGGCACCGGGGAGCTGTTTTTT; cdr3_aa: CASSPQTGWGTGELFF
j_call: TRBJ2-5; cdr3_length: 14; clone_size: .; v_call: TRBV15; d_call: TRBD1; cdr3_nt: TGTGCCACCAGCAGAGGACAGGGGGTAGAGACCCAGTACTTC; cdr3_aa: CATSRGQGVETQYF
j_call: TRBJ2-5; cdr3_length: 16; clone_size: .; v_call: TRBV27; d_call: TRBD2; cdr3_nt: TGTGCCAGCAGTTTAAGGCCTAGCGGGGGTCAAGAGACCCAGTACTTC; cdr3_aa: CASSLRPSGGQETQYF
j_call: TRBJ2-5; cdr3_length: 14; clone_size: few; v_call: TRBV29-1; d_call: TRBD2; cdr3_nt: TGCAGCGTTGAGGTGGCGGGAGGACAAGAGACCCAGTACTTC; cdr3_aa: CSVEVAGGQETQYF
j_call: TRBJ2-6; cdr3_length: 18; clone_size: .; v_call: TRBV28; d_call: .; cdr3_nt: TGTGCCAGCAGTTTATCGCCAGGGGTGAGCTCTGGGGCCAACGTCCTGACTTTC; cdr3_aa: CASSLSPGVSSGANVLTF
j_call: TRBJ1-3; cdr3_length: 19; clone_size: .; v_call: TRBV27; d_call: TRBD1; cdr3_nt: TGTGCCAGCAGTAGAGCCTCACAGGGGACCTTTCCCTCTGGAAACACCATATATTTT; cdr3_aa: CASSRASQGTFPSGNTIYF
j_call: TRBJ1-2; cdr3_length: 15; clone_size: .; v_call: TRBV9; d_call: TRBD1; cdr3_nt: TGTGCCAGCAGCGGCACAGGGGGCGGTGGCTATGGCTACACCTTC; cdr3_aa: CASSGTGGGGYGYTF
j_call: TRBJ1-2; cdr3_length: 13; clone_size: .; v_call: TRBV4-1; d_call: .; cdr3_nt: TGCGCCAGCAGCCGGTCGGGGGACTATGGCTACACCTTC; cdr3_aa: CASSRSGDYGYTF
j_call: TRBJ1-2; cdr3_length: 14; clone_size: .; v_call: TRBV6-1; d_call: TRBD1; cdr3_nt: TGTGCCAGCAGTGAACAGGGGGCCGTCTATGGCTACACCTTC; cdr3_aa: CASSEQGAVYGYTF
j_call: TRBJ2-5; cdr3_length: 16; clone_size: .; v_call: TRBV9; d_call: TRBD2; cdr3_nt: TGTGCCAGCAGCGCTCCGACTAGCGGGAGTTTGGAGACCCAGTACTTC; cdr3_aa: CASSAPTSGSLETQYF